One sample yielded the 10 T cell receptor beta chains listed below, sequenced in a study of blood T cell repertoires in COVID-19. The protocol was immunoSEQ multiplex PCR, while the TCRdb copy is restricted to in-frame clones and leaves out a portion. The data hold 200,000 to 250,000 clones, with 85% to 90% observed a single time. The sample was peripheral blood. These receptor sequences come from a man aged 30-40 years with COVID-19, enrolled during active disease.

V usage is TRBV4-2 and J usage is TRBJ2-3, with 10 bases lining up with TRBD2. The CDR3 covers 16 residues. The germline CDR1 and CDR2 sequences are LGHNA and YNFKEQ. V dropped 4 bases and J dropped 4; count of bases not matched to a gene: 8. In DNA form, the CDR3 reads TGTGCCAGCAGCCCTGGAGGGCTAGCGGGAGCAGATACGCAGTATTTT. Translating gives CASSPGGLAGADTQYF.

The CDR3 reads CAISESSRDRLNQPQHF. The CDR3 bases are TGTGCCATCAGTGAGTCCTCTCGAGACAGGCTTAATCAGCCCCAGCATTTT. The rearrangement uses TRBV10-3 and TRBJ1-5; perhaps TRBD1 as D (6 bases). In germline, CDR1 is ENHRY, CDR2 SYGVKD. Trimming took off 0 bases at V and 4 bases at J, with 16 bases between the two ends. The CDR3 extends over 17 amino acids.

V gene TRBV19 combines with J gene TRBJ2-3; 10 nucleotides match TRBD1. This CDR3 is built from 14 residues. Per germline, CDR1 LNHDA and CDR2 SQIVND (reference sequence). V dropped 6 bases and J dropped 4; count of bases not matched to a gene: 4. The CDR3 nucleotides read TGTGCCAGTAGCATGGGACAGGGGTCAGATACGCAGTATTTT. It translates to CASSMGQGSDTQYF.

This chain connects TRBV6-5 to TRBJ2-7, with TRBD2 identical over 7 bases. Trimming cost V 2 bases and J 4 bases; bases outside gene matches: 8. CDR1 is MNHEY, CDR2 SVGAGI, per germline. The CDR3 runs 15 residues. The CDR3 nucleotides read TGTGCCAGCAGTTACGGGAGGGGTAAGGGTTACGAGCAGTACTTC. It yields the protein CASSYGRGKGYEQYF.

The rearrangement links TRBV28 to TRBJ2-7, with TRBD2 identical over 7 bases. Germline V gene lookup returns CDR1 MDHEN and CDR2 SYDVKM. Trimming removed 5 bases from V and 3 bases from J; junction bases left unmatched: 25. The CDR3 has 20 amino acids. DNA of the CDR3: TGTGCCAGCAGTCCCGACCCCCTTTTCAGCGGGAAACCCATCAGCTACGAGCAGTACTTC. It yields the protein CASSPDPLFSGKPISYEQYF.

The chain joins TRBV7-9 to TRBJ1-1; 7 nucleotides agree with TRBD1. The CDR3 consists of 14 residues. Germline assignment: CDR1 SEHNR and CDR2 FQNEAQ (reference sequence). The V and J ends lost 3 bases and 4 bases, in that order; junction bases with no gene match: 5. CDR3: CASSLTRTGTEAFF. CDR3 coding DNA: TGTGCCAGCAGCTTGACACGGACAGGCACTGAAGCTTTCTTT. The whole variable domain, filled in from reference TRBV7-9 and TRBJ1-1, reads DTGVSQNPRHKITKRGQNVTFRCDPISEHNRLYWYRQTLGQGPEFLTYFQNEAQLEKSRLLSDRFSAERPKGSFSTLEIQRTEQGDSAMYLCASSLTRTGTEAFFGQGTRLTVV.

This chain joins TRBV5-1 and TRBJ2-2; 8 bases are a match to TRBD1. The CDR3 spans 15 residues. With V trimmed by 2 bases and J by 3 bases, 3 bases remained unmatched. CDR1 and CDR2 (germline): SGHRS, YFSETQ. CDR3 amino acids: CASSFGTGHTGELFF. The CDR3 coding sequence is TGCGCCAGCAGCTTCGGGACAGGACACACCGGGGAGCTGTTTTTT.

This clone was observed once. V usage is TRBV6-5 and J usage is TRBJ1-2, with D perhaps TRBD1 (5 bases). The CDR3 loop spans 13 amino acids. Deletions cut 7 bases from V and 5 bases from J, with 14 bases between. Germline CDR1 reads MNHEY; CDR2 reads SVGAGI. Here the CDR3 reads CASKEQALYGYTF. The CDR3 DNA sequence: TGTGCCAGCAAGGAACAGGCCTTATATGGCTACACCTTC.

V and J are TRBV7-2 and TRBJ2-7, with TRBD2 as a possible D gene (6 bases). Trimming cost V 5 bases and J 3 bases, with 14 bases left between them. Germline V gene data show CDR1 as SGHTA and CDR2 as FQGNSA. This CDR3 has 14 amino acids. The CDR3 DNA reads as TGTGCCAGCAGCCCCCATCCCGGGGGCTACGAGCAGTACTTC. This codes for CASSPHPGGYEQYF.

CDR3 in DNA: TGCGCCAGCAGCCAGGACAGCTCTGGAAACACCATATATTTT. It is translated as CASSQDSSGNTIYF. This chain connects TRBV5-1 to TRBJ1-3, with D maybe TRBD1 (6 bases). The CDR3 is 14 amino acids. The germline V gene has CDR1 SGHRS and CDR2 YFSETQ. Trimming removed 4 bases at V and 0 bases at J, with 8 bases between.